The clone carrying this TCR beta chain occurred a few times. The antigen is unknown. There are 17 residues in the CDR3. From germline, CDR1 is GTSNPN and CDR2 SVGIG (reference sequence). The ends lost 0 bases at V and 7 bases at J; junction bases unmatched: 9. Expressed TCRB transcripts were sequenced after all isolated RNA was converted to cDNA. Using immunoSEQ multiplex PCR, the repertoire was profiled, and TCRdb retains in-frame clones only, with some absent. The sample lists almost 350,000 clones, 7% to 10% seen once, with 1% in the top ten. The data were obtained in a study of beta chain features in type 1 diabetes. Findings of the study overall: When Type 1 diabetes patients were examined, their TCRB CDR3s proved moderately but significantly shorter in all four CD4+ subsets.

The material sequenced was central memory CD4+ T cells from blood. The chain recombines TRBV30 with TRBJ2-2, with 12 bases aligning to TRBD2. This TCR derives from a man aged 25-40 years with type 1 diabetes. The CDR3 protein is CAWSVSLAGGPNGELFF. The CDR3 region has the DNA TGTGCCTGGAGTGTTTCTCTAGCGGGGGGGCCCAACGGGGAGCTGTTTTTT.